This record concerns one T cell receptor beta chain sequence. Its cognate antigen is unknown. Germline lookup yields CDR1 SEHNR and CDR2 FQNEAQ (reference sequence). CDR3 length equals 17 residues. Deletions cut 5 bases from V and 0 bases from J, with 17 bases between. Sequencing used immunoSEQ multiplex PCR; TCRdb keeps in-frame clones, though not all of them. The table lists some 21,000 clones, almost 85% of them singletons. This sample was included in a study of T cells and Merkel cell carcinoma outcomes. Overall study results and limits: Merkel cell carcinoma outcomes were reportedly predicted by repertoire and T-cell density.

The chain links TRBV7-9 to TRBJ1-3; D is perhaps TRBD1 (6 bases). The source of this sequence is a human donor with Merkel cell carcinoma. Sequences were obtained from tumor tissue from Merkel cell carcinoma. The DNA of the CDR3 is TGTGCCAGCAGCCCAGTGGGGGGCCCGGTCTCTGGAAACACCATATATTTT. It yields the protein CASSPVGGPVSGNTIYF.